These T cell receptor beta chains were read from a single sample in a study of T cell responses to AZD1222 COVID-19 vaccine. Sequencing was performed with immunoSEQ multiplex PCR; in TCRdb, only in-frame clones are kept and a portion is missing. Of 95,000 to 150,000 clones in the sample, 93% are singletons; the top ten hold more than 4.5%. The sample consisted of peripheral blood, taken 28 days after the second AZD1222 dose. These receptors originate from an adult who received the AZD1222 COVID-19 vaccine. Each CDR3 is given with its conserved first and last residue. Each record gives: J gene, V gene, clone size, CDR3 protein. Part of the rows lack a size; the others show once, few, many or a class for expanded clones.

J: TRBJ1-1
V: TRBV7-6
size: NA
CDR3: CASSLLVSSMNTEAFF

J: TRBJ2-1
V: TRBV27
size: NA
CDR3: CASSPRGYNEQFF

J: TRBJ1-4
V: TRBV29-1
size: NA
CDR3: CSVFGQPDEKLFF

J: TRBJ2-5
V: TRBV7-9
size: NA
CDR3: CASSPSAAGETQYF

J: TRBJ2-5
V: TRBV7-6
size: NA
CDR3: CASSLSSMLGGAETQYF

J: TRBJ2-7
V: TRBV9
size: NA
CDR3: CASSTEPTGTGGLREQYF

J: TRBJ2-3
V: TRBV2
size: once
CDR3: CAKESTGTDTQYF

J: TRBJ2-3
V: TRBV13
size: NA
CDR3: CASSLRTGPRNTQYF

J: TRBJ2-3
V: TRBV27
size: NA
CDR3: CASSLSAPASGRSDTQYF

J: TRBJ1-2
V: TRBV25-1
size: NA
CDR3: CASSAGDSPNYGYTF

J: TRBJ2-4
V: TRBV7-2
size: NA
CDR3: CASSPRTGTSGIQYF

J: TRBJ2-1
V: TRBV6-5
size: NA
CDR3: CASTHGGEQFF

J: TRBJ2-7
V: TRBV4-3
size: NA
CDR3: CASSQERPALSPQYF